This TCR beta chain was identified in a study of CD8 T cells in ankylosing spondylitis. Trimming took 3 bases from V and 7 from J, leaving 13 bases between them. CDR1 and CDR2 (germline): SGHTA, FQGNSA. The CDR3 length is 14 residues. Notes on the study in general: Made up of eight highly homologous variants, a TCR beta motif appeared characteristic of ankylosing spondylitis blood. Peripheral blood samples showed relatively rare disease-linked clones, and these clones were CD8+. Reports say disease-linked clones showed up significantly more in matched ankylosing spondylitis synovial fluid. Some of the motif variants had earlier been found in reactive arthritis patients' fluid and blood.

With respect to this clonotype: Its matching antigen is unknown.

Quantitative 5'-RACE with molecular barcodes was used to make the TCR beta libraries. MiXCR, applied by TCRdb to the 5' RACE reads, yields one record per CDR3 protein. The sample includes about 450,000 distinct CDR3 sequences, roughly 25% seen only once; the top ten take roughly 1%. The sequencing input was blood, either unsorted or a sorted T cell fraction (not recorded which). The V and J genes are TRBV7-2 and TRBJ1-5, with a tentative D call TRBD1 (6 bases). The sequence was obtained from a male donor with ankylosing spondylitis. The CDR3 nucleotides are TGTGCCAGCAGCTTCGGGGGCTCGGAACAGCCCCAGCATTTT. Encoded protein: CASSFGGSEQPQHF.